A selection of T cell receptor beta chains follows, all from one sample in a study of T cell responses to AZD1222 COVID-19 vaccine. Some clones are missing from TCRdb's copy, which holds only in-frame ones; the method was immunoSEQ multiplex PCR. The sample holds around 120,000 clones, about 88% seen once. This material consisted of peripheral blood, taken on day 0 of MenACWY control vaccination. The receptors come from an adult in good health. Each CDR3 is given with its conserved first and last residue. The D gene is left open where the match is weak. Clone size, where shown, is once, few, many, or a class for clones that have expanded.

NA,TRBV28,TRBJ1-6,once,CASSPKMDSLVYNSPLHF,TGTGCCAGCAGTCCGAAAATGGACAGCCTAGTTTATAATTCACCCCTCCACTTT
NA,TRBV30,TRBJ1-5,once,CAWSVQTNQPQHF,TGTGCCTGGAGTGTTCAAACCAATCAGCCCCAGCATTTT
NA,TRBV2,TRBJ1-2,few,CASSREQNYGYTF,TGTGCCAGCAGTAGGGAACAGAACTATGGCTACACCTTC
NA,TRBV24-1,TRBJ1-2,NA,CATSKGDGYTF,TGTGCCACCAGCAAAGGGGACGGCTACACCTTC
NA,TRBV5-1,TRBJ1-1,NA,CASSIGILENTEAFF,TGCGCCAGCAGCATTGGAATCCTAGAGAACACTGAAGCTTTCTTT
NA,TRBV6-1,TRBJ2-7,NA,CASSELVWSYEQYF,TGTGCCAGCAGTGAACTTGTATGGTCCTACGAGCAGTACTTC
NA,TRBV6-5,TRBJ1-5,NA,CASGQGRRQPQHF,TGTGCCAGCGGGCAGGGGAGGCGTCAGCCCCAGCATTTT
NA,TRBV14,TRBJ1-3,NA,CASSQDLSRGNTIYF,TGTGCCAGCAGCCAAGATCTAAGCCGCGGAAACACCATATATTTT
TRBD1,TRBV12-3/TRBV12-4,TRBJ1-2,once,CASRGSRDYGYTF,TGTGCCTCCAGGGGGAGTAGGGACTATGGCTACACCTTC
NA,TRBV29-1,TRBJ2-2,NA,CSIIQATGELFF,TGCAGCATAATACAGGCTACCGGGGAGCTGTTTTTT
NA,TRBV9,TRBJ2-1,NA,CASSVDRAGYNEQFF,TGTGCCAGCAGCGTAGACAGGGCCGGCTACAATGAGCAGTTCTTC
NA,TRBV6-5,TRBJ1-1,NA,CASRRSNTEAFF,TGTGCCAGCAGGAGGTCGAACACTGAAGCTTTCTTT
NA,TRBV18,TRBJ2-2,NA,CASSPPGPRSSGELFF,TGTGCCAGCTCACCACCGGGACCCCGTTCCTCCGGGGAGCTGTTTTTT
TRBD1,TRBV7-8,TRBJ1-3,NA,CASSFEQGAGNTIYF,TGTGCCAGCAGCTTCGAACAGGGGGCAGGAAACACCATATATTTT
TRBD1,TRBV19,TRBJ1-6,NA,CASSSRTGGSYNSPLHF,TGTGCCAGTAGTTCGCGGACAGGGGGCTCCTATAATTCACCCCTCCACTTT
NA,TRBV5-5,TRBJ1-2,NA,CASSLASGANYGYTF,TGTGCCAGCAGCTTGGCGTCCGGAGCTAACTATGGCTACACCTTC
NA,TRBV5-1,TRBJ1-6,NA,CASSPDAGNSPLHF,TGCGCCAGCAGCCCGGACGCTGGAAATTCACCCCTCCACTTT
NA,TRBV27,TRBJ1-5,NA,CASGAVFNNQPQHF,TGTGCCAGCGGTGCGGTTTTTAACAATCAGCCCCAGCATTTT
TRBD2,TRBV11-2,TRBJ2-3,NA,CASSPRLAGPTDTQYF,TGTGCCAGCAGCCCCCGGCTAGCGGGCCCCACAGATACGCAGTATTTT
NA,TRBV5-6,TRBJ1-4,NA,CASSSPGGTNEKLFF,TGTGCCAGCAGCTCCCCGGGTGGGACTAATGAAAAACTGTTTTTT
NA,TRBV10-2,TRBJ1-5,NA,CASRGLGNQPQHF,TGCGCCAGCAGGGGGCTAGGGAATCAGCCCCAGCATTTT
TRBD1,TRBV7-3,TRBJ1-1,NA,CASSEQGAITEAFF,TGTGCCAGCAGCGAACAGGGGGCGATTACTGAAGCTTTCTTT
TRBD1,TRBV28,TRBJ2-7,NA,CASRAGGEQYEQYF,TGTGCCAGCAGGGCAGGGGGAGAACAATACGAGCAGTACTTC
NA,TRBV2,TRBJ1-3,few,CACRQAPGNTIYF,TGTGCCTGCCGACAGGCACCTGGAAACACCATATATTTT
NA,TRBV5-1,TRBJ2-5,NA,CASSLEVEAGYQETQYF,TGCGCCAGCAGCTTGGAGGTAGAGGCGGGGTACCAAGAGACCCAGTACTTC
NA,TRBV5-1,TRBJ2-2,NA,CASSLRPIFDTGELFF,TGCGCCAGCAGCTTAAGACCCATTTTTGACACCGGGGAGCTGTTTTTT
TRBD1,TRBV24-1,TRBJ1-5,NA,CATSDYGVQQGARNQPQHF,TGTGCCACCAGTGATTATGGGGTCCAACAGGGGGCCCGTAATCAGCCCCAGCATTTT
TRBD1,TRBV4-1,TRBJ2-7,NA,CASSQGVTGGIYEQYF,TGCGCCAGCAGCCAAGGCGTGACAGGGGGCATCTACGAGCAGTACTTC
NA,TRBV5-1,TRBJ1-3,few,CASSPLRVSSSGNTIYF,TGCGCCAGCAGCCCTTTAAGGGTGAGTAGCTCTGGAAACACCATATATTTT
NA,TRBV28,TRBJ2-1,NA,CASSLFRLAASRDGTLSEQFF,TGTGCCAGCAGTTTATTCCGGCTAGCGGCTTCCCGAGACGGGACATTAAGTGAGCAGTTCTTC
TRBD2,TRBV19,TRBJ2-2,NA,CASRTSENGELFF,TGTGCCAGTAGGACTAGCGAAAACGGGGAGCTGTTTTTT
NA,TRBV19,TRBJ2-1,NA,CASSIRREQFF,TGTGCCAGTAGTATAAGGCGTGAGCAGTTCTTC
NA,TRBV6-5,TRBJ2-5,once,CASSYGAGAGKETQYF,TGTGCCAGCAGTTACGGTGCGGGGGCGGGAAAAGAGACCCAGTACTTC
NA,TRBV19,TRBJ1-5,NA,CASSSTSNQPQHF,TGTGCCAGTAGTAGCACCAGCAATCAGCCCCAGCATTTT
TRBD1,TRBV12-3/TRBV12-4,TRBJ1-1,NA,CASSAPTGAEAFF,TGTGCCAGCAGCGCTCCGACAGGGGCTGAAGCTTTCTTT
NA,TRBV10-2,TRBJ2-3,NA,CASNKPPSTTVRRDGADTQYF,TGCGCCAGCAACAAACCTCCCTCAACGACCGTCCGACGGGATGGGGCAGATACGCAGTATTTT
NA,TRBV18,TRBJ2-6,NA,CASSPRSGNSGANVLTF,TGTGCCAGCTCACCCCGTTCGGGGAACTCTGGGGCCAACGTCCTGACTTTC
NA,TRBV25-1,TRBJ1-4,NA,CASSGRDFREKLFF,TGTGCCAGCAGCGGCAGGGACTTTCGAGAAAAACTGTTTTTT
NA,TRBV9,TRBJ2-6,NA,CASSVVGAKSGANVLTF,TGTGCCAGCAGCGTAGTGGGAGCCAAGTCTGGGGCCAACGTCCTGACTTTC
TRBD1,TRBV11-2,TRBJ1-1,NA,CASSQFTGGTEAFF,TGTGCCAGCAGCCAATTTACAGGGGGCACTGAAGCTTTCTTT
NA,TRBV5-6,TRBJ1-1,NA,CASSLGDRPLNTEAFF,TGTGCCAGCAGCTTGGGAGACAGACCCCTGAACACTGAAGCTTTCTTT
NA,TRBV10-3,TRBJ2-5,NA,CAISDWLTETQYF,TGTGCCATCAGTGATTGGTTGACGGAGACCCAGTACTTC
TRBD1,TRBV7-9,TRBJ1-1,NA,CASKRTGPNTEAFF,TGTGCCAGCAAAAGGACAGGGCCCAACACTGAAGCTTTCTTT
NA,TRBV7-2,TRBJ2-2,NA,CASSPQAANTGELFF,TGTGCCAGCAGCCCCCAGGCTGCGAACACCGGGGAGCTGTTTTTT
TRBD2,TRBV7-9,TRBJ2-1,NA,CASSWGLAEGNEQFF,TGTGCCAGCAGCTGGGGACTAGCGGAAGGCAATGAGCAGTTCTTC
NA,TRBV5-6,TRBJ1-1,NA,CASSLAWNTEAFF,TGTGCCAGCAGCTTGGCTTGGAACACTGAAGCTTTCTTT
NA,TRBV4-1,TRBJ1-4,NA,CASSQTEGEANEKLFF,TGCGCCAGCAGCCAGACTGAGGGGGAGGCTAATGAAAAACTGTTTTTT
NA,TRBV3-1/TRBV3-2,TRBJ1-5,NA,CASSQGQLQPQHF,TGTGCCAGCAGCCAAGGACAGTTGCAGCCCCAGCATTTT
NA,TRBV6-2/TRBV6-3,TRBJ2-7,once,CASSYVTAEQYF,TGTGCCAGCAGTTATGTTACAGCCGAGCAGTACTTC
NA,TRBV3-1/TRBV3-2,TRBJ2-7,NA,CASRQQGRNSYEQYF,TGTGCCAGCAGACAACAGGGACGAAACTCCTACGAGCAGTACTTC